Included here is one T cell receptor beta chain sequence, with context. Its antigen has not been determined. Per-base quality was not reported, and no clone a single base away is much larger than it. After removal of 6 bases from V and 0 bases from J, the junction retains 4 bases not matched to a gene. From the cysteine up to the phenylalanine, the CDR3 has a length of 13 residues. The entry retains the CDR3 DNA only, 39 bases that are in frame from base 1. Per the germline V gene, SQVTM is the CDR1 and ANQGSEA is the CDR2. This record comes from a study of CD8 T cells in Susac syndrome (dated by TCRdb to between 2018 and 2021). As for the study more broadly: The study used repertoire sequencing to test whether antigen drove CD8+ T cell activation and differentiation in Susac syndrome.

Peripheral blood CD8+ and CD4+ T cells from healthy donors, Susac syndrome patients and multiple sclerosis patients were profiled by high-throughput TCR beta sequencing. Multiple sclerosis controls were treatment-naive patients with stable or active relapsing-remitting disease fulfilling revised McDonald criteria. Bulk CD8+ and CD4+ T cells were purified magnetically by negative isolation, whereas CD8+ TEMRA cells were enriched by FACS. Blood was collected in EDTA tubes and processed within 24 hours, with PBMCs isolated through density gradient centrifugation. PBMCs intended for TCR sequencing were cryopreserved in liquid nitrogen and thawed later in a water bath at 37 degrees C. Purity of sorted or isolated CD4+, CD8+ and CD8+ TEMRA cells was at least 90%. Findings and caveats that apply to the study as a whole: The study acknowledged that relatively few individuals were included in the TCR sequencing and HLA analysis.

RNA was extracted with the RNeasy kit and about 0.5 to 1 ug was reverse transcribed using random hexamers. TCR beta CDR3 regions were amplified with the immunoSEQ multiplex PCR assay covering 54 Vbeta and 13 Jbeta segments. PCR amplification bias was corrected using a synthetic template baseline for primer optimization and computational correction. On the study's bioinformatics: Reads were annotated to V, D and J genes according to IMGT and were analyzed with immunoSEQ Analyzer, with only productive sequences retained. Clonality was computed as one minus Shannon entropy normalized by log2 of the number of productive unique sequences. Public and private clones were assessed among the 100 most prevalent clones of each patient and control. Clones were defined as Susac-specific when absent from the healthy and MS cohorts, from about 1,100 published viral clones and from other ImmuneACCESS disease sequences. The public sequencing data were trimmed at Q25 with fastp and processed into clonotypes with MiXCR by TCRdb, which kept only in-frame beta chains. Rows with one shared CDR3 protein collapse into an entry with the most common genes and DNA. The authors' filters were not applied to this entry. Counted in this sample were 120,000 to 150,000 distinct CDR3 sequences; 85% to 95% of them appeared once. The ten largest make up over 0.095% of the sample.

The chain joins TRBV29-1 to TRBJ1-2, with 7 bases in between that match TRBD1. Specimen: CD4+ T cells from PBMCs. This clonotype was sampled from a human donor with multiple sclerosis. The nucleotides read TGCAGCGTACGGACAGGTTCTAACTATGGCTACACCTTC. Translated, this is CSVRTGSNYGYTF. Reference TRBV29-1 and TRBJ1-2 proteins supply the regions before and after the CDR3; the full variable domain is: SAVISQKPSRDICQRGTSLTIQCQVDSQVTMMFWYRQQPGQSLTLIATANQGSEATYESGFVIDKFPISRPNLTFSTLTVSNMSPEDSSIYLCSVRTGSNYGYTFGSGTRLTVV.